The clone carrying this TCR beta chain occurred once. This sample was included in a study of T cells in Graves' hyperthyroidism and ophthalmopathy. The investigators amplified TCR beta CDR3 regions from RNA transcripts. The HTBI primer set drove a first-round RT-PCR of the TCR CDR3. TCRdb re-derived calls from the multiplex PCR reads in MiXCR, one entry per CDR3 protein. The sample includes approximately 510,000 distinct CDR3 sequences, under 25% of them seen just once. The germline V gene has CDR1 DFQATT and CDR2 SNEGSKA (reference sequence). The CDR3 has 14 amino acids. V was shortened by 0 bases and J by 3 bases, with 11 bases between the two germline ends.

The chain is built from TRBV20-1 and TRBJ2-5; D may be TRBD1 (6 bases). Sequencing was performed on blood. The receptor was isolated from a man aged 18 to 35 with Graves' hyperthyroidism. The CDR3 DNA sequence: TGCAGTGCTAGAGAACGATACAGGGAAGAGACCCAGTACTTC. Amino acid sequence: CSARERYREETQYF.